A single sample is the source of the 11 T cell receptor beta chains below, sequenced in a study of blood T cell repertoires in COVID-19. Repertoires were generated with immunoSEQ multiplex PCR, while TCRdb's copy carries only in-frame clones and drops some. The repertoire holds roughly 150,000 clones, with 80% as singletons. Material for sequencing was PBMCs or T cells enriched from blood (not recorded which). The receptors derive from a woman between 55 and 75 years old who had recovered from COVID-19.

J is TRBJ1-1 and V is TRBV3-1 (or the pseudogene TRBV3-2), with a possible D match to TRBD1 (5 bases). V was cut by 3 bases and J by 10 bases, with 9 bases left in between. The V gene's germline CDR1 is LGHDT and CDR2 YNNKEL (reference sequence). This CDR3 has 11 amino acids. The CDR3 loop reads CASSHGRGAFF. CDR3 bases: TGTGCCAGCAGCCATGGTAGGGGAGCTTTCTTT.

V and J are TRBV5-4 and TRBJ2-1, with TRBD1 matching over 12 bases. V shed 3 bases, J shed 9 bases, and the junction held 10 bases outside the gene matches. Germline V gives CDR1 SGHNT, CDR2 YYREEE (reference sequence). The CDR3 extends over 16 amino acids. The DNA for the CDR3 is TGTGCCAGCAGCTCCGGGACAGGGGGCGCCGAGGGTGAGCAGTTCTTC. Translation: CASSSGTGGAEGEQFF.

The chain combines TRBV9 with TRBJ2-1; the D gene is possibly TRBD1 (5 bases). The CDR3 has 13 residues. Germline lookup yields CDR1 SGDLS and CDR2 YYNGEE. Trimming took 1 base from V and 8 from J, leaving 10 bases between them. CDR3 loop: CASSVSGSDEQFF. The DNA for the CDR3 is TGTGCCAGCAGCGTATCAGGGTCTGATGAGCAGTTCTTC.

This clone was counted between two and nine times. This rearrangement joins TRBV11-2 to TRBJ1-1; D is unresolved. CDR3 length: 15 amino acids. CDR1 SGHAT and CDR2 FQNNGV come from the germline V gene. Trimming cost V 1 base and J 1 base, with 10 bases left between them. The CDR3 spells CASSLGAGWNTEAFF. As DNA, the CDR3 is TGTGCCAGCAGCTTAGGGGCCGGATGGAACACTGAAGCTTTCTTT.

This rearrangement joins TRBV23-1 to TRBJ2-1, with D perhaps matching TRBD2 (5 bases). TRBV23-1 is placed among ORFs of uncertain function. The CDR3 contains 13 residues. Trimming took 7 bases from V and 4 from J, leaving 11 bases between them. The CDR3 DNA sequence: TGCGCCAGCATTTCCGGGGAGTACAATGAGCAGTTCTTC. Translating gives CASISGEYNEQFF.

This clone has a count of ten or more. The rearrangement joins TRBV24-1 to TRBJ2-5; D not resolved. Germline loops: CDR1 KGHDR, CDR2 SFDVKD. CDR3 length: 12 residues. V shed 6 bases and J shed 4 bases, with 8 bases lying between them. CDR3 in amino acids: CATSLGPETQYF. As DNA, the CDR3 is TGTGCCACCAGTCTTGGGCCAGAGACCCAGTACTTC.

The chain carries TRBV3-1 (or the pseudogene TRBV3-2) and TRBJ1-2; tentative D call: TRBD1 (5 bases). CDR1 is LGHDT and CDR2 is YNNKEL in the germline V gene (reference sequence). Deletions cut 8 bases from V and 3 bases from J, with 16 bases between. CDR3 length equals 14 residues. This CDR3 reads CASGRGGGDYGYTF. The DNA of the CDR3 is TGTGCCAGCGGCCGCGGGGGAGGTGACTATGGCTACACCTTC.

The V gene is TRBV10-3, the J gene TRBJ1-5, with unresolved D. Germline CDR1 and CDR2: ENHRY and SYGVKD. CDR3 size: 13 residues. The V gene lost 6 bases and the J gene lost 5 bases, with 11 bases spanning the gap. The CDR3 loop is CAISPQVDQPQHF. CDR3 nucleotides: TGTGCCATCAGCCCTCAGGTGGATCAGCCCCAGCATTTT.

V and J are TRBV6-5 and TRBJ1-2; no firm D call. Trimming left V 0 bases short and J 2 bases short, with 10 bases between. CDR1 is MNHEY and CDR2 is SVGAGI in the germline V gene. The CDR3 sequence is 15 residues long. As DNA, the CDR3 is TGTGCCAGCAGTTACTCGGGCGGGCTCAACTATGGCTACACCTTC. This codes for CASSYSGGLNYGYTF.

For the CDR3, the DNA is TGTGCCAGCAGTTACTATATACAGGGTGGCACCGGGGAGCTGTTTTTT. Protein: CASSYYIQGGTGELFF. The J gene is TRBJ2-2, the V gene TRBV6-5; tentative D call: TRBD1 (6 bases). Trimming left V 1 base short and J 4 bases short, with 13 bases between. Germline-derived CDR1 and CDR2 are MNHEY and SVGAGI. This CDR3 spans 16 amino acids.

V gene TRBV2 combines with J gene TRBJ2-1, with D tentatively TRBD1 (5 bases). The V gene lost 4 bases and the J gene lost 6 bases, with 13 bases spanning the gap. Germline V gene data show CDR1 as SNHLY and CDR2 as FYNNEI. This CDR3 has 14 residues. The CDR3 DNA follows: TGTGCCAGCAGTGGGGGCTTTGTGGGCAATGAGCAGTTCTTC. It specifies CASSGGFVGNEQFF.